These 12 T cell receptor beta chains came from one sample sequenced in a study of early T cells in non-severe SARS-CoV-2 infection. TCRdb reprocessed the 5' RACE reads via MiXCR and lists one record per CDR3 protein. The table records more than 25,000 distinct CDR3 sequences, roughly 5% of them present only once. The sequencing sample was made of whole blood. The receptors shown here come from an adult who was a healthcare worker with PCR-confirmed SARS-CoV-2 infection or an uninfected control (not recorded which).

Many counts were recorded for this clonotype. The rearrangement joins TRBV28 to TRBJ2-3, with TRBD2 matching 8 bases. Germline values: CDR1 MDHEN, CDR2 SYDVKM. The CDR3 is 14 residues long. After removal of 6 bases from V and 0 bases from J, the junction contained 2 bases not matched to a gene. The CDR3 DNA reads TGTGCCAGCAGGCCGGGGGGGAGCACAGATACGCAGTATTTT. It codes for CASRPGGSTDTQYF. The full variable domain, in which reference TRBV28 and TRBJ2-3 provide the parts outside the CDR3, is DVKVTQSSRYLVKRTGEKVFLECVQDMDHENMFWYRQDPGLGLRLIYFSYDVKMKEKGDIPEGYSVSREKKERFSLILESASTNQTSMYLCASRPGGSTDTQYFGPGTRLTVL.

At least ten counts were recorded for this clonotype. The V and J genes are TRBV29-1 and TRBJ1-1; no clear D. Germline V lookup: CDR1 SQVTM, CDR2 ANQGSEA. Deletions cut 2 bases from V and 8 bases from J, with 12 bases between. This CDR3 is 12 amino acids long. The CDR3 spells CSVERTGVEAFF. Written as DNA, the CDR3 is TGCAGCGTTGAAAGAACCGGCGTAGAAGCTTTCTTT.

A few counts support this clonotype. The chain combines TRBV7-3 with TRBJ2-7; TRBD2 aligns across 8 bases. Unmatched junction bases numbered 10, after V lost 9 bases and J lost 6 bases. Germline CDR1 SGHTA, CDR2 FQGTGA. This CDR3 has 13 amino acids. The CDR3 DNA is TGTGCCAGTTGCTCCGAGGCGGGAGGCGAGCAGTACTTC. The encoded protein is CASCSEAGGEQYF.

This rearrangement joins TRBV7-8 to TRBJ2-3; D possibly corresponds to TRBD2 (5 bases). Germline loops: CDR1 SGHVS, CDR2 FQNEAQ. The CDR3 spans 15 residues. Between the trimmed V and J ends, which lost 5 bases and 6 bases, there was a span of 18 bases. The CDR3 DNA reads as TGTGCCAGCAGCCCAAACTTGCTTAGGAGGGATACGCAGTATTTT. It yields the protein CASSPNLLRRDTQYF.

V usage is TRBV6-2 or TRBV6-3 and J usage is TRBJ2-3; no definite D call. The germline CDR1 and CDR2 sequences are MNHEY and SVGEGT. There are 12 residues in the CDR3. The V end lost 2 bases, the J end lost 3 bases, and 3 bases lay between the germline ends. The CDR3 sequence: CASSYATDTQYF. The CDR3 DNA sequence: TGTGCCAGCAGTTACGCGACAGATACGCAGTATTTT.

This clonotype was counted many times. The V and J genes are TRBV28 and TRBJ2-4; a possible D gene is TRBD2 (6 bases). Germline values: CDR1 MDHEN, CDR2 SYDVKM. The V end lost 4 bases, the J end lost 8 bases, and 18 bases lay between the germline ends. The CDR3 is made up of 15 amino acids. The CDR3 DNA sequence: TGTGCCAGCAGTTCTCCGGGAACTAGACTAGACATTCAGTACTTC. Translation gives CASSSPGTRLDIQYF.

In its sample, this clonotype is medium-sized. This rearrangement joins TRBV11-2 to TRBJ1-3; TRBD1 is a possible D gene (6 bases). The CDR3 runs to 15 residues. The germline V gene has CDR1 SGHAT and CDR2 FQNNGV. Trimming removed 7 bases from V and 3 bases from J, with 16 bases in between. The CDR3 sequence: CASNSFKGDGNTIYF. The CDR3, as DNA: TGTGCCAGCAACAGCTTTAAGGGGGATGGAAACACCATATATTTT.

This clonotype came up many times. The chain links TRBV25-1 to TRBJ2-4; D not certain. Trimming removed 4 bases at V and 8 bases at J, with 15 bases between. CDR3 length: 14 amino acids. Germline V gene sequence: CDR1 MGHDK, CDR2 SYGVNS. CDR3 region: CASSADLLMDIQYF. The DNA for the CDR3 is TGTGCCAGCAGTGCGGACCTTTTAATGGACATTCAGTACTTC.

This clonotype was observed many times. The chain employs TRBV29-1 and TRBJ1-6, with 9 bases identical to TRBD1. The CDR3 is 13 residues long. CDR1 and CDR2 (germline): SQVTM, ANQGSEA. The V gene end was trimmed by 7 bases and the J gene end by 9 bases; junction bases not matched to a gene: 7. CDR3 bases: TGCAGCGCTCAACAGGGGGCGGGTTCACCCCTCCACTTT. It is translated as CSAQQGAGSPLHF.

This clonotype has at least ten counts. The CDR3 region has the DNA TGTGCCAGCAGCGGTTGGACCTTAAATTCACCCCTCCACTTT. Translated, it gives CASSGWTLNSPLHF. V gene TRBV25-1 combines with J gene TRBJ1-6; no clear D gene. V lost 6 bases to trimming and J lost 7 bases, with 13 bases between them. In germline, CDR1 is MGHDK, CDR2 SYGVNS. The CDR3 is made up of 14 amino acids. The full variable domain, its missing parts supplied by reference TRBV25-1 and TRBJ1-6, is EADIYQTPRYLVIGTGKKITLECSQTMGHDKMYWYQQDPGMELHLIHYSYGVNSTEKGDLSSESTVSRIRTEHFPLTLESARPSHTSQYLCASSGWTLNSPLHFGNGTRLTVT.

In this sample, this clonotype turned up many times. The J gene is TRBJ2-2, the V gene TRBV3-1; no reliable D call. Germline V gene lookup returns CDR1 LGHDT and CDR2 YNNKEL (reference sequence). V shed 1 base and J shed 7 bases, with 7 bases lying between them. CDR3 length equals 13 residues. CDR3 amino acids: CASSQGRDGELFF. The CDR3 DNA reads TGTGCCAGCAGCCAAGGAAGGGACGGGGAGCTGTTTTTT.

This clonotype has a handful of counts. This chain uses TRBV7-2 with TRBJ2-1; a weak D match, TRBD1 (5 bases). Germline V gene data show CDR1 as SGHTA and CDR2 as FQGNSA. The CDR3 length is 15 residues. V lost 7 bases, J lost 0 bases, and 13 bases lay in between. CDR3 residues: CASKLTGTSYNEQFF. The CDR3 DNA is TGTGCCAGCAAATTAACAGGTACCTCCTACAATGAGCAGTTCTTC.